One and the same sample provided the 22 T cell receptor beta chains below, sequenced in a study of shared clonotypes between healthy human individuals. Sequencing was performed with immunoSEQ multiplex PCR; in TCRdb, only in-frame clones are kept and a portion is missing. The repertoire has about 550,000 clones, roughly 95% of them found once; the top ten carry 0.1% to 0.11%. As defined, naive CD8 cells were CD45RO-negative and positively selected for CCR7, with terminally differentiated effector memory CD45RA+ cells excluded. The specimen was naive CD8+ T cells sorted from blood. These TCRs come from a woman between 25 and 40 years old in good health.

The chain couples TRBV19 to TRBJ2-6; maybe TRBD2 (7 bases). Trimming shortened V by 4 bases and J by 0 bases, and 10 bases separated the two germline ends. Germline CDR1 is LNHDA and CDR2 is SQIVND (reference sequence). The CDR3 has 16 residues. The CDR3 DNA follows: TGTGCCAGTAGTAGGGGAGGGGGCTCTGGGGCCAACGTCCTGACTTTC. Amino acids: CASSRGGGSGANVLTF.

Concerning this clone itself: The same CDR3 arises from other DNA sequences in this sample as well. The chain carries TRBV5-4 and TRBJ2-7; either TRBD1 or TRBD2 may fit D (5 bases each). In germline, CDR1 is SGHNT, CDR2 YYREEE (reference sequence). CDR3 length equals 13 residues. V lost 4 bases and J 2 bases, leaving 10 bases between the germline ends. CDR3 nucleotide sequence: TGTGCCAGCAGCCTCGGGGCGGCCTACGAGCAGTACTTC. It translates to CASSLGAAYEQYF.

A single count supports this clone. CDR3 bases: TGTGCCAGCAGCTCCTATCCAGGGACATCCAACTACGAGCAGTACTTC. Translated, it gives CASSSYPGTSNYEQYF. The chain carries TRBV5-4 and TRBJ2-7, with a weak D call TRBD1 (6 bases). V was shortened by 3 bases and J by 3 bases, with 19 bases between the two germline ends. This CDR3 region has 16 residues. CDR1 is SGHNT and CDR2 is YYREEE in the germline V gene (reference sequence). Looking up the rest from reference TRBV5-4 and TRBJ2-7 gives the full variable domain: ETGVTQSPTHLIKTRGQQVTLRCSSQSGHNTVSWYQQALGQGPQFIFQYYREEENGRGNFPPRFSGLQFPNYSSELNVNALELDDSALYLCASSSYPGTSNYEQYFGPGTRLTVT.

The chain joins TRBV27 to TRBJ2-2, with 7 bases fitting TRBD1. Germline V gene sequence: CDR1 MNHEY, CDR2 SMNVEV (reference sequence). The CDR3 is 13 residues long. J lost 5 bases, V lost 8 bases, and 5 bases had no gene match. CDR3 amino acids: CASSGQTTGELFF. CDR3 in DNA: TGTGCCAGCTCGGGACAGACGACCGGGGAGCTGTTTTTT.

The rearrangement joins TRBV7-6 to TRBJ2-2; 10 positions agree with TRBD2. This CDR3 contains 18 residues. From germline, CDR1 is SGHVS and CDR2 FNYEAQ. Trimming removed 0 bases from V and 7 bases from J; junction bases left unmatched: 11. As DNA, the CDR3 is TGTGCCAGCAGCTTAGCGCCTGCGCTAGCGGGAGTTGTCGGGGAGCTGTTTTTT. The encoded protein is CASSLAPALAGVVGELFF. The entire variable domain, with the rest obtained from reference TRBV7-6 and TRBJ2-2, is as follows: GAGVSQSPRYKVTKRGQDVALRCDPISGHVSLYWYRQALGQGPEFLTYFNYEAQQDKSGLPNDRFSAERPEGSISTLTIQRTEQRDSAMYRCASSLAPALAGVVGELFFGEGSRLTVL.

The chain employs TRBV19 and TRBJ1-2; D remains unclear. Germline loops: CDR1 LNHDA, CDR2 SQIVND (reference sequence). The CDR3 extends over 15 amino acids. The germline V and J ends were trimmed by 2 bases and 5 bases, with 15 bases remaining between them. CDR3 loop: CASSILLGADYGYTF. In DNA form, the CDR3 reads TGTGCCAGTAGTATATTACTAGGAGCTGATTATGGCTACACCTTC.

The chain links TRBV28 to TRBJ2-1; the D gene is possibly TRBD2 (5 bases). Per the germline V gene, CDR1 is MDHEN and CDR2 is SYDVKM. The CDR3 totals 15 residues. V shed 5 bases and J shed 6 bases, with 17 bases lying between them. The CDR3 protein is CASSPNPGLSNEQFF. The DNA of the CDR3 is TGTGCCAGCAGTCCCAACCCCGGACTCAGCAATGAGCAGTTCTTC.

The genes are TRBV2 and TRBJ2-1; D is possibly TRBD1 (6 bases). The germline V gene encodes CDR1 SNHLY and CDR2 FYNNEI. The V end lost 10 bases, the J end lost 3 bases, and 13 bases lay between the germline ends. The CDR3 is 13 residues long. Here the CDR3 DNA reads TGTGCCATCCCGGGACATGACTACAATGAGCAGTTCTTC. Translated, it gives CAIPGHDYNEQFF.

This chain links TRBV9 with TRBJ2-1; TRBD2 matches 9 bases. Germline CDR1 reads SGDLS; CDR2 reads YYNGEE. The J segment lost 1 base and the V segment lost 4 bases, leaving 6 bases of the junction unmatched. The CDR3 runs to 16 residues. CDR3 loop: CASSPGGLASYNEQFF. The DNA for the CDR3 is TGTGCCAGCAGCCCCGGGGGACTAGCATCCTACAATGAGCAGTTCTTC.

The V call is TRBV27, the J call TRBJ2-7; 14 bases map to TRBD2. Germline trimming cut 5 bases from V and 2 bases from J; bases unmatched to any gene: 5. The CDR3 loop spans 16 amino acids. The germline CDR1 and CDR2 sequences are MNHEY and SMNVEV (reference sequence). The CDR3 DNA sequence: TGTGCCAGCAGTCCGGGGACTAGCGGGAGACCCTACGAGCAGTACTTC. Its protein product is CASSPGTSGRPYEQYF.

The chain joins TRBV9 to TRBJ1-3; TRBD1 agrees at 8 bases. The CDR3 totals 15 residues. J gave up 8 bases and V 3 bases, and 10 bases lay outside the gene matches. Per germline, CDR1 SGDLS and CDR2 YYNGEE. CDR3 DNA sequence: TGTGCCAGCAGCGGCAGGGGGCCTGAGGTGGACACCATATATTTT. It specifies CASSGRGPEVDTIYF.

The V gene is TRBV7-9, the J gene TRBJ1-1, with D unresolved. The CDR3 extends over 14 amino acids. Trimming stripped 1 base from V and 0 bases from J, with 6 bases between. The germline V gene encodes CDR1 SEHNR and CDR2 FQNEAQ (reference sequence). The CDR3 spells CASSLGSMNTEAFF. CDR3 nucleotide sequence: TGTGCCAGCAGCTTAGGGTCCATGAACACTGAAGCTTTCTTT.

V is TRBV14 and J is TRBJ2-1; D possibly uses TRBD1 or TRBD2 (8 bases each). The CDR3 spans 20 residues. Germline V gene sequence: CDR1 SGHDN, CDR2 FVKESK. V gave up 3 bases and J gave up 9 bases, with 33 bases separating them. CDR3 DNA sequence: TGTGCCAGCAGCCATTCGGGCGGGACAGGTGATAGTAGCGGGAAGTCTGAGCAGTTCTTC. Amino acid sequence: CASSHSGGTGDSSGKSEQFF.

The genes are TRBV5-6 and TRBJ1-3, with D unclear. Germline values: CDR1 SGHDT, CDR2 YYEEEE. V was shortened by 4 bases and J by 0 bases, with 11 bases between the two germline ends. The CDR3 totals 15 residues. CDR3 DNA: TGTGCCAGCAGCCTGGGGTCAAGCTCTGGAAACACCATATATTTT. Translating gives CASSLGSSSGNTIYF.

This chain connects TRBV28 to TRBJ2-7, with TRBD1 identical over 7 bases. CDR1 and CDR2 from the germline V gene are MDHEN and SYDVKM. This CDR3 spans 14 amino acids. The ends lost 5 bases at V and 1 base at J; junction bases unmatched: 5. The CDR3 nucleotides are TGTGCCAGCAGTGCACAGGGGTGGTCCTACGAGCAGTACTTC. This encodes CASSAQGWSYEQYF.

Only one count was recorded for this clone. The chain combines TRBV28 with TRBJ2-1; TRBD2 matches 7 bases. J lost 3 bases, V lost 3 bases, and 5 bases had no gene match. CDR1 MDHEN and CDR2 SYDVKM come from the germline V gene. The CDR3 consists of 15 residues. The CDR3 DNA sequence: TGTGCCAGCAGTTTCGCGGGAGTCTACTACAATGAGCAGTTCTTC. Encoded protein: CASSFAGVYYNEQFF.

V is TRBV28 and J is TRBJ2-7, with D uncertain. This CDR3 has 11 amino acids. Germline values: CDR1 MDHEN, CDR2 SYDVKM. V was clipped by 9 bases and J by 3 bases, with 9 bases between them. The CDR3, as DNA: TGTGCCAGTTTAAGTGACTACGAGCAGTACTTC. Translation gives CASLSDYEQYF.

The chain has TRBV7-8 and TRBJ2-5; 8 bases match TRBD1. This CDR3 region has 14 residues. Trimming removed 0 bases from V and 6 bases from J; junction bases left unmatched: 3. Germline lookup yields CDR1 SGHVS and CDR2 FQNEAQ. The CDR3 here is CASSLATGGQTQYF. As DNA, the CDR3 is TGTGCCAGCAGCTTAGCTACAGGGGGGCAGACCCAGTACTTC. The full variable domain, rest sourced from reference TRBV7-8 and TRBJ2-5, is GAGVSQSPRYKVAKRGQDVALRCDPISGHVSLFWYQQALGQGPEFLTYFQNEAQLDKSGLPSDRFFAERPEGSVSTLKIQRTQQEDSAVYLCASSLATGGQTQYFGPGTRLLVL.

CDR3 protein: CASSEGAFF. The CDR3 nucleotides read TGTGCCAGCAGTGAGGGAGCTTTCTTT. The chain joins TRBV6-1 to TRBJ1-1; the D is unclear. CDR1 and CDR2 (germline): MNHNS, SASEGT. Deletions cut 3 bases from V and 10 bases from J, with 3 bases between. This CDR3 has 9 residues.

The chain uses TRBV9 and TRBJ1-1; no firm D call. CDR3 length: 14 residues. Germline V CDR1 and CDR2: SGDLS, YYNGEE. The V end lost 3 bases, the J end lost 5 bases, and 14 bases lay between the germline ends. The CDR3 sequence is CASSEKTVTTEAFF. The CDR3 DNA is TGTGCCAGCAGCGAAAAGACCGTGACTACTGAAGCTTTCTTT.

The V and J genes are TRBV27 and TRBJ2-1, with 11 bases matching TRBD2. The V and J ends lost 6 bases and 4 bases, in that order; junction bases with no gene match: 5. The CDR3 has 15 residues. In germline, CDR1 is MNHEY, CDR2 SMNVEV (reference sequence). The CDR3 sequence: CASRPWTSGYNEQFF. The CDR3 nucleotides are TGTGCCAGCAGACCTTGGACTAGCGGGTACAATGAGCAGTTCTTC.

CDR3 protein: CASSSDLSYEQYF. CDR3 bases: TGCGCCAGCAGCTCCGACTTATCCTACGAGCAGTACTTC. The V gene is TRBV5-1, the J gene TRBJ2-7; D gene unclear. V was shortened by 3 bases and J by 1 base, with 8 bases between the two germline ends. This CDR3 region has 13 residues. Per the germline V gene, CDR1 is SGHRS and CDR2 is YFSETQ.